This paragraph covers one TCR beta chain sequence. Which antigen it targets is not known. One base away there is no much larger clone; base qualities are not given. Libraries were built with the immunoSEQ multiplex PCR assay. Not all clones reach the TCRdb copy of this immuneACCESS table, which keeps in-frame sequences only. Checked studies attribute under half of the gap to unresolved V genes and leave the rest unexplained. The sample table contains roughly 200,000 clones; only one count was recorded for roughly nine tenths of them. Approximately 1.8% of the sample goes to the ten largest clones. Per the germline V gene, SGHRS is the CDR1 and YFSETQ is the CDR2. V is cut by 0 bases and J by 3 bases, and the space between the germline ends is 10 bases. The CDR3 runs 14 residues from the cysteine to the phenylalanine. The retained sequence is limited to the CDR3, 42 bases, with the frame set at the first base.

The entry originates in a study of control samples from healthy donors and cancer patients (dated by TCRdb to 2019 to 2021). The sample taken for sequencing was blood. In this chain, TRBV5-1 is recombined with TRBJ2-7; the D gene is unclear. The source of this sequence is a young man in good health. The bases read TGCGCCAGCAGCTTGGCAGGCAGCAGCTACGAGCAGTACTTC. It translates as CASSLAGSSYEQYF.